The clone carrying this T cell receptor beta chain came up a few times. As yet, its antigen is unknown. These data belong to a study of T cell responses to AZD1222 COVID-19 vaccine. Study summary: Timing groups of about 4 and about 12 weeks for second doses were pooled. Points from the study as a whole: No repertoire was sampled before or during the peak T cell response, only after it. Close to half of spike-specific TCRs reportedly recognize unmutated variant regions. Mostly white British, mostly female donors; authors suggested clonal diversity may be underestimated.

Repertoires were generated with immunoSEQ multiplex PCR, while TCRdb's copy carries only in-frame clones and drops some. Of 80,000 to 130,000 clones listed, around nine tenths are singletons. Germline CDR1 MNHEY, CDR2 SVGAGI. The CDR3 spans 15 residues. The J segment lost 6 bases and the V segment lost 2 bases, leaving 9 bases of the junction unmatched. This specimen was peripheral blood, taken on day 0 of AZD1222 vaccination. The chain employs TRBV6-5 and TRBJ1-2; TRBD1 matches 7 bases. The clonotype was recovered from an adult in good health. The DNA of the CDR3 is TGTGCCAGCAGTTACCAGACTACAGGGGAGGATGGCTACACCTTC. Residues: CASSYQTTGEDGYTF.